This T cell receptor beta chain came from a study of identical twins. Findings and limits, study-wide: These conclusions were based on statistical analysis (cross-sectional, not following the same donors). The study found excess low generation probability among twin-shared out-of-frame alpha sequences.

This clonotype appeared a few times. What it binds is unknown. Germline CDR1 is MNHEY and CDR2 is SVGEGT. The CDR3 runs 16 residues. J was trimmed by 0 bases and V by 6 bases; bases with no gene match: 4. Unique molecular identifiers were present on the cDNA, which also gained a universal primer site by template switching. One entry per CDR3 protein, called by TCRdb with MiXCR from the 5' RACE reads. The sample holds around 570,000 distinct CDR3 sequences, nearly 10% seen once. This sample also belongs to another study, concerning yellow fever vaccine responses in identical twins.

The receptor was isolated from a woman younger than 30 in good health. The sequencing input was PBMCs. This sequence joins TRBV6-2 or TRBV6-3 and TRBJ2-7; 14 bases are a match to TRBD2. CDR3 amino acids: CASSRGLAGVSYEQYF. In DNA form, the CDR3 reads TGTGCCAGCAGCCGGGGACTAGCGGGAGTCTCCTACGAGCAGTACTTC.